These T cell receptor beta chains were read from a single sample in a study of T cells in Graves' hyperthyroidism and ophthalmopathy. A single record per CDR3 protein comes from TCRdb applying MiXCR to the multiplex PCR reads. The data hold some 510,000 distinct CDR3 sequences, with around 45% observed a single time. The sequencing sample was made of peripheral blood or thyroid tissue (not recorded which). These receptors came from a young woman with Graves' hyperthyroidism. CDR3s include the opening cysteine and the closing phenylalanine or tryptophan. The order of the fields is V gene, clone size, D gene, J gene, CDR3 DNA, CDR3 protein. D genes are given only for firm matches. Clone size, where shown, is once, few, many, or a class for clones that have expanded.

v_gene: TRBV6-1
abundance: NA
d_gene: NA
j_gene: TRBJ1-5
CDR3nt: TGTGCCAGCAACAAGGACAGAGGGCAACAGCCCCAGCATTTT
CDR3aa: CASNKDRGQQPQHF

v_gene: TRBV24-1
abundance: few
d_gene: TRBD2
j_gene: TRBJ2-2
CDR3nt: TGTGCCACCAGTGATCTACTAGCGGGTCAAACCACCGGGGAGCTGTTTTTT
CDR3aa: CATSDLLAGQTTGELFF

v_gene: TRBV5-5
abundance: few
d_gene: NA
j_gene: TRBJ1-1
CDR3nt: TGTGCCAGCAGCCCGGGCGATGGGACTGAAGCTTTCTTT
CDR3aa: CASSPGDGTEAFF

v_gene: TRBV7-8
abundance: NA
d_gene: TRBD2
j_gene: TRBJ2-2
CDR3nt: TGTGCCAGCAGCTTACCGAGCGGGAGGTCGCACACCGGGGAGCTGTTTTTT
CDR3aa: CASSLPSGRSHTGELFF

v_gene: TRBV7-3
abundance: NA
d_gene: TRBD2
j_gene: TRBJ2-5
CDR3nt: TGTGCCAGCAGCCGGCGGGAGGGATCGACCCAGTACTTC
CDR3aa: CASSRREGSTQYF

v_gene: TRBV7-2
abundance: NA
d_gene: NA
j_gene: TRBJ2-2
CDR3nt: TGTGCCAGCAGCTTAGGGGCGACAGCCACCATCCGGCCCGGGGAGCTGTTTTTT
CDR3aa: CASSLGATATIRPGELFF

v_gene: TRBV6-6
abundance: NA
d_gene: NA
j_gene: TRBJ1-1
CDR3nt: TGTGCCAGCAGTTACGGGTCAGGGATCATGAACACTGAAGCTTTCTTT
CDR3aa: CASSYGSGIMNTEAFF

v_gene: TRBV7-9
abundance: many
d_gene: NA
j_gene: TRBJ1-1
CDR3nt: TGTGCCAGCACCCCGACAAACACTGAAGCTTTCTTT
CDR3aa: CASTPTNTEAFF

v_gene: TRBV2
abundance: few
d_gene: NA
j_gene: TRBJ2-7
CDR3nt: TGTGCCAGCAGTGATACCCGCCTGACAGCCTACGAGCAGTACTTC
CDR3aa: CASSDTRLTAYEQYF

v_gene: TRBV20-1
abundance: NA
d_gene: NA
j_gene: TRBJ1-4
CDR3nt: TGTAGTGCTAGAGATCAGGGGCCCCTTTTAACGTTTTTT
CDR3aa: CSARDQGPLLTFF

v_gene: TRBV7-8
abundance: NA
d_gene: NA
j_gene: TRBJ2-7
CDR3nt: TGTGCCAGCAGCTTAGGGACTACCTCGTACGAGCAGTACTTC
CDR3aa: CASSLGTTSYEQYF

v_gene: TRBV2
abundance: NA
d_gene: NA
j_gene: TRBJ2-5
CDR3nt: TGTGCCACCAGTGGCGGCTTGGAAGAGACCCAGTACTTC
CDR3aa: CATSGGLEETQYF

v_gene: TRBV25-1
abundance: NA
d_gene: TRBD2
j_gene: TRBJ2-7
CDR3nt: TGTGCCAGCAGCAACCCGGGACTAGCTTCCTACGAGCAGTACTTC
CDR3aa: CASSNPGLASYEQYF

v_gene: TRBV6-6
abundance: many
d_gene: NA
j_gene: TRBJ1-2
CDR3nt: TGTGCCAGCAGTACGCCCAGGGGAGCATATGGCTACACCTTC
CDR3aa: CASSTPRGAYGYTF

v_gene: TRBV7-6
abundance: NA
d_gene: NA
j_gene: TRBJ1-5
CDR3nt: TGTGCCAGCAGCTTAGCGCCGGTTTTGGCAGGTGGTTTCAATCAGCCCCAGCATTTT
CDR3aa: CASSLAPVLAGGFNQPQHF

v_gene: TRBV7-9
abundance: NA
d_gene: NA
j_gene: TRBJ1-1
CDR3nt: TGTGCCAGCAGCCAAGGGGGGGCGACTTTCTTT
CDR3aa: CASSQGGATFF

v_gene: TRBV19
abundance: NA
d_gene: NA
j_gene: TRBJ1-4
CDR3nt: TGTGCCAGTAGTATCCCGCCTTCTAATGAAAAACTGTTTTTT
CDR3aa: CASSIPPSNEKLFF